These 17 T cell receptor beta chains were all obtained from the same sample, sequenced in a study of PD-L1 blockade in urothelial cancer. As to time point: pretreatment peripheral blood. Assay: immunoSEQ multiplex PCR; the TCRdb copy retains only in-frame clones and omits some. This table has 58,000 or so clones, around 81% appearing once. The sample here was PBMCs, taken around atezolizumab (anti-PD-L1) treatment. The receptors come from a man aged 65 to 85 with urothelial cancer.

The gene calls are TRBV6-1 and TRBJ2-1, with TRBD2 matching 14 bases. V lost 6 bases, J lost 10 bases, and 5 bases stayed unmatched. The CDR3 runs to 14 residues. The V gene's germline CDR1 is MNHNS and CDR2 SASEGT. The CDR3 sequence: CASRTGTSGGEQFF. DNA of the CDR3: TGTGCCAGCAGAACCGGGACTAGCGGGGGAGAGCAGTTCTTC.

This clone was counted a few times. The rearrangement links TRBV9 to TRBJ2-3, with D possibly being TRBD2 (5 bases). The CDR3 spans 13 residues. Per germline, CDR1 SGDLS and CDR2 YYNGEE. Deletions cut 4 bases from V and 5 bases from J, with 11 bases between. CDR3 region: CASSLTRGDTQYF. CDR3 DNA: TGTGCCAGCAGCCTAACTAGAGGAGATACGCAGTATTTT.

There are a few counts of this clone. The chain carries TRBV7-6 and TRBJ2-1; tentatively, D is TRBD2 (5 bases). Germline V gene lookup returns CDR1 SGHVS and CDR2 FNYEAQ. The germline V and J ends were trimmed by 0 bases and 6 bases, with 12 bases remaining between them. The CDR3 loop spans 15 amino acids. CDR3 in DNA: TGTGCCAGCAGCTTAGCCCAGCGGAGAACCAATGAGCAGTTCTTC. Translating it yields CASSLAQRRTNEQFF.

The chain employs TRBV7-9 and TRBJ2-7, with TRBD2 matching 11 bases. V shed 1 base, J shed 4 bases, and the junction held 6 bases outside the gene matches. The CDR3 contains 16 residues. Germline-derived CDR1 and CDR2 are SEHNR and FQNEAQ (reference sequence). The CDR3: CASSLGGTSGKYEQYF. CDR3 in DNA: TGTGCCAGCAGCTTAGGCGGGACTAGCGGAAAGTACGAGCAGTACTTC. Complete variable domain (other parts from reference TRBV7-9 and TRBJ2-7): DTGVSQNPRHKITKRGQNVTFRCDPISEHNRLYWYRQTLGQGPEFLTYFQNEAQLEKSRLLSDRFSAERPKGSFSTLEIQRTEQGDSAMYLCASSLGGTSGKYEQYFGPGTRLTVT.

This chain joins TRBV5-1 and TRBJ2-7; 9 bases line up with TRBD1. Germline CDR1 reads SGHRS; CDR2 reads YFSETQ. The CDR3 is 13 amino acids. With 6 bases clipped from V and 5 bases from J, the junction kept 6 bases outside the gene matches. The CDR3 reads CASTRTGANEQYF. The DNA of the CDR3 is TGCGCCAGCACCAGGACAGGGGCGAACGAGCAGTACTTC.

The chain uses TRBV13 and TRBJ1-1; 8 positions match TRBD1. This CDR3 contains 13 residues. CDR1 is PRHDT and CDR2 is FYEKMQ in the germline V gene (reference sequence). V was pared by 1 base and J by 5 bases, with 0 bases of the junction left unmatched. CDR3 residues: CASSLDRGTEAFF. The CDR3 DNA reads as TGTGCCAGCAGCTTAGACAGGGGGACTGAAGCTTTCTTT. Full variable domain (remainder filled in from reference TRBV13 and TRBJ1-1): AAGVIQSPRHLIKEKRETATLKCYPIPRHDTVYWYQQGPGQDPQFLISFYEKMQSDKGSIPDRFSAQQFSDYHSELNMSSLELGDSALYFCASSLDRGTEAFFGQGTRLTVV.

This clone was recorded once. V gene TRBV9 combines with J gene TRBJ1-2, with D possibly matching TRBD1 (5 bases). Per germline, CDR1 SGDLS and CDR2 YYNGEE. This CDR3 spans 15 amino acids. Trimming stripped 6 bases from V and 0 bases from J, with 15 bases between. CDR3 sequence reads: CASTRGGSSNYGYTF. Here the CDR3 DNA reads TGTGCCAGCACCCGGGGCGGGAGTTCTAACTATGGCTACACCTTC.

This clone came up once. The V gene is TRBV10-2, the J gene TRBJ1-1; 9 bases map to TRBD1. Per the germline V gene, CDR1 is WSHSY and CDR2 is SAAADI. V dropped 5 bases and J dropped 4; count of bases not matched to a gene: 5. There are 14 residues in the CDR3. The CDR3 sequence is CASSPGQGFTEAFF. Here the CDR3 DNA reads TGCGCCAGCAGTCCCGGACAGGGGTTCACTGAAGCTTTCTTT.

The gene calls are TRBV10-3 and TRBJ2-3; TRBD1 is a possible D gene (8 bases). V lost 2 bases and J 6 bases, leaving 12 bases between the germline ends. CDR3 size: 14 residues. Germline-derived CDR1 and CDR2 are ENHRY and SYGVKD. The DNA of the CDR3 is TGTGCCATCAGTGAGGCACAGGGGGGGGATACGCAGTATTTT. This gives the protein CAISEAQGGDTQYF.

This chain uses TRBV11-3 with TRBJ2-7; D may be TRBD2 (6 bases). The germline V and J ends were trimmed by 5 bases and 2 bases, with 16 bases remaining between them. The germline gives CDR1 SGHNT, CDR2 YENEEA. CDR3 length: 15 amino acids. The chain's CDR3 is CASSPWKRTTYEQYF. CDR3 nucleotides: TGTGCCAGCAGCCCCTGGAAGCGGACTACCTACGAGCAGTACTTC. The variable domain in full, completed from reference TRBV11-3 and TRBJ2-7, reads EAGVVQSPRYKIIEKKQPVAFWCNPISGHNTLYWYLQNLGQGPELLIRYENEEAVDDSQLPKDRFSAERLKGVDSTLKIQPAELGDSAVYLCASSPWKRTTYEQYFGPGTRLTVT.

This sequence joins TRBV5-1 and TRBJ1-2, with D possibly TRBD1 on 5 matching bases. Germline V gene data show CDR1 as SGHRS and CDR2 as YFSETQ. V dropped 0 bases and J dropped 0 bases, with 12 bases sitting between them. The CDR3 extends over 16 amino acids. CDR3 sequence (DNA): TGCGCCAGCAGCTTGGGAGATCAGGGTCCTAACTATGGCTACACCTTC. Its protein product is CASSLGDQGPNYGYTF.

The J gene is TRBJ2-7, the V gene TRBV18; 14 nucleotides match TRBD2. Germline loops: CDR1 KGHSH, CDR2 LQKENI. This CDR3 has 15 residues. The V segment lost 6 bases and the J segment 6 bases; nucleotides outside the gene matches: 7. The CDR3 loop is CASSQGTSGSVEQYF. The CDR3 coding sequence is TGTGCCAGCTCCCAGGGGACTAGCGGGAGTGTCGAGCAGTACTTC.

This clone showed up just once. The chain combines TRBV18 with TRBJ1-1, with D perhaps matching TRBD1 (6 bases). Per germline, CDR1 KGHSH and CDR2 LQKENI. This CDR3 spans 16 amino acids. V shed 1 base and J shed 4 bases, with 16 bases lying between them. The CDR3 sequence: CASSPLSQGPVTEAFF. CDR3 nucleotide sequence: TGTGCCAGCTCACCACTATCTCAGGGGCCGGTCACTGAAGCTTTCTTT. The variable domain in full, with the rest retrieved from reference TRBV18 and TRBJ1-1, is NAGVMQNPRHLVRRRGQEARLRCSPMKGHSHVYWYRQLPEEGLKFMVYLQKENIIDESGMPKERFSAEFPKEGPSILRIQQVVRGDSAAYFCASSPLSQGPVTEAFFGQGTRLTVV.

This clone was detected a few times. The V gene is TRBV19, the J gene TRBJ2-2; D gene uncertain. Germline assignment: CDR1 LNHDA and CDR2 SQIVND (reference sequence). The CDR3 is 12 residues long. Trimming pared 7 bases from V and 1 base from J, leaving 4 bases between. In DNA, the CDR3 is TGTGCCAGTAATAAGAACACCGGGGAGCTGTTTTTT. Residues: CASNKNTGELFF.

The J gene is TRBJ2-5, the V gene TRBV6-1; 12 nucleotides agree with TRBD2. The germline CDR1 and CDR2 sequences are MNHNS and SASEGT. The V gene end was trimmed by 3 bases and the J gene end by 2 bases; junction bases not matched to a gene: 4. The CDR3 is 16 amino acids. The CDR3 loop is CASSDPSGRGQETQYF. The CDR3 region has the DNA TGTGCCAGCAGTGACCCTAGCGGGAGGGGACAAGAGACCCAGTACTTC.

The rearrangement uses TRBV25-1 and TRBJ2-2, with unresolved D. The CDR3 totals 15 residues. Germline loops: CDR1 MGHDK, CDR2 SYGVNS. The ends were cut back, 3 bases at V and 5 bases at J, with 13 bases in the middle. The CDR3 nucleotides read TGTGCCAGCAGTGAGGGCGACATCGAGACCGGGGAGCTGTTTTTT. Its translation: CASSEGDIETGELFF. The entire variable domain, with the rest obtained from reference TRBV25-1 and TRBJ2-2, is as follows: EADIYQTPRYLVIGTGKKITLECSQTMGHDKMYWYQQDPGMELHLIHYSYGVNSTEKGDLSSESTVSRIRTEHFPLTLESARPSHTSQYLCASSEGDIETGELFFGEGSRLTVL.

The V call is TRBV5-4, the J call TRBJ2-7; 9 nucleotides agree with TRBD2. CDR3 length: 14 amino acids. The V segment lost 0 bases and the J segment 4 bases; nucleotides outside the gene matches: 2. CDR1 and CDR2 (germline): SGHNT, YYREEE (reference sequence). The CDR3 DNA follows: TGTGCCAGCAGCTTGGGCGGGAGGGCTTACGAGCAGTACTTC. It encodes CASSLGGRAYEQYF.